Each of the 17 T cell receptor beta chains below was sequenced from the same sample in a study of control samples from healthy donors and cancer patients. Profiling relied on immunoSEQ multiplex PCR, and the TCRdb table lists in-frame clones only, not all of them. Among fewer than 150,000 clones, roughly 90% were seen once, and the ten largest hold more than 2%. The sequenced sample was blood. These receptors were collected from a man between 18 and 29 years old in good health.

V and J are TRBV25-1 and TRBJ1-5; no clear D gene. With 3 bases removed from V and 0 bases from J, the gap between germline ends came to 6 bases. The CDR3 extends over 14 amino acids. Per the germline V gene, CDR1 is MGHDK and CDR2 is SYGVNS. The CDR3 DNA sequence: TGTGCCAGCAGTGACGGCTATAGCAATCAGCCCCAGCATTTT. Protein product: CASSDGYSNQPQHF.

This clone was observed a single time. V and J are TRBV10-2 and TRBJ2-5, with D perhaps TRBD2 (6 bases). In germline, CDR1 is WSHSY, CDR2 SAAADI. The V end lost 9 bases, the J end lost 4 bases, and 12 bases lay between the germline ends. The CDR3 extends over 12 amino acids. The CDR3 loop reads CASRDFVETQYF. The DNA of the CDR3 is TGCGCCAGTCGGGACTTTGTAGAGACCCAGTACTTC.

The rearrangement links TRBV25-1 to TRBJ2-5, with unresolved D. V dropped 8 bases and J dropped 2 bases, with 6 bases sitting between them. From germline, CDR1 is MGHDK and CDR2 SYGVNS. The CDR3 length is 11 residues. CDR3: CASAKQETQYF. CDR3 coding DNA: TGTGCCAGCGCCAAACAAGAGACCCAGTACTTC.

The chain employs TRBV28 and TRBJ2-7; 8 bases are shared with TRBD2. V lost 6 bases to trimming and J lost 7 bases; unmatched junction nucleotides: 8. CDR1 is MDHEN, CDR2 SYDVKM, per germline. The CDR3 runs to 13 residues. The CDR3 DNA is TGTGCCAGCAGCAAAGCGGGGGCTTGGGAGCAGTACGTC. As protein: CASSKAGAWEQYV.

The genes are TRBV3-1 (or the pseudogene TRBV3-2) and TRBJ2-3, with TRBD2 identical over 8 bases. Germline V CDR1 and CDR2: LGHDT, YNNKEL (reference sequence). CDR3 length equals 15 residues. V shed 1 base and J 3 bases; nucleotides not matched to a gene: 3. The CDR3 loop is CASSQVPGGTDTQYF. CDR3 bases: TGTGCCAGCAGCCAAGTTCCGGGAGGGACAGATACGCAGTATTTT.

This clone has a single count. V and J are TRBV2 and TRBJ1-1, with TRBD1 as a possible D gene (5 bases). The CDR3 runs 13 residues. With 6 bases removed from V and 0 bases from J, the gap between germline ends came to 8 bases. CDR1 and CDR2 (germline): SNHLY, FYNNEI. The chain's CDR3 is CASRWDLNTEAFF. The CDR3, as DNA: TGTGCCAGCAGGTGGGACTTGAACACTGAAGCTTTCTTT.

The V and J genes are TRBV9 and TRBJ2-3; 7 bases line up with TRBD1. Losses at the gene ends were 4 bases for V and 2 bases for J; bases not matched to a gene: 13. This CDR3 contains 17 residues. Looked up from germline, CDR1 is SGDLS and CDR2 is YYNGEE. CDR3 bases: TGTGCCAGCAGCCCGCGTTACCAACAGGGGATCACAGATACGCAGTATTTT. Protein: CASSPRYQQGITDTQYF.

The chain is built from TRBV30 and TRBJ1-1; TRBD1 might be the D (5 bases). Between the trimmed V and J ends, which lost 4 bases and 5 bases, there was a span of 11 bases. Germline V gene lookup returns CDR1 GTSNPN and CDR2 SVGIG (reference sequence). The CDR3 spans 12 residues. CDR3 DNA sequence: TGTGCCTGGACCGGGGGACGAACTGAAGCTTTCTTT. Its translation is CAWTGGRTEAFF.

The chain is built from TRBV27 and TRBJ2-1; TRBD2 matches at 10 bases. Germline V gene lookup returns CDR1 MNHEY and CDR2 SMNVEV (reference sequence). CDR3 size: 15 residues. V shed 5 bases and J 6 bases; nucleotides not matched to a gene: 7. The CDR3 region is CASSEAGGLFNEQFF. The CDR3 coding sequence is TGTGCCAGCAGTGAAGCGGGGGGGCTTTTCAATGAGCAGTTCTTC.

This clone was detected only once. The chain recombines TRBV5-6 with TRBJ2-2, with TRBD2 identical over 8 bases. CDR3 length: 18 amino acids. The germline CDR1 and CDR2 sequences are SGHDT and YYEEEE. The ends lost 1 base at V and 0 bases at J; junction bases unmatched: 8. This CDR3 is CASSLLGSGGANTGELFF. CDR3 nucleotide sequence: TGTGCCAGCAGCTTGTTAGGTTCGGGGGGGGCGAACACCGGGGAGCTGTTTTTT.

V usage is TRBV9 and J usage is TRBJ2-3; 8 bases fit TRBD2. Germline assignment: CDR1 SGDLS and CDR2 YYNGEE. The CDR3 contains 15 residues. V lost 4 bases and J lost 6; bases outside the gene matches: 10. The CDR3 DNA follows: TGTGCCAGCAGCACTCAGCGGGAGAGGTATGATACGCAGTATTTT. This gives the protein CASSTQRERYDTQYF.

The chain is built from TRBV9 and TRBJ1-3, with D possibly matching TRBD1 (5 bases). The CDR3 is made up of 16 amino acids. V lost 3 bases and J 0 bases, leaving 13 bases between the germline ends. CDR1 is SGDLS, CDR2 YYNGEE, per germline. CDR3 nucleotide sequence: TGTGCCAGCAGCGCCCGGGGACTCGACTCTGGAAACACCATATATTTT. Translation: CASSARGLDSGNTIYF. Using reference TRBV9 and TRBJ1-3 for the parts outside the CDR3, the full variable domain is DSGVTQTPKHLITATGQRVTLRCSPRSGDLSVYWYQQSLDQGLQFLIQYYNGEERAKGNILERFSAQQFPDLHSELNLSSLELGDSALYFCASSARGLDSGNTIYFGEGSWLTVV.

This rearrangement joins TRBV19 to TRBJ2-7, with a weak D call TRBD2 (6 bases). V shed 2 bases and J shed 3 bases, with 11 bases lying between them. The CDR3 totals 14 residues. The V gene's germline CDR1 is LNHDA and CDR2 SQIVND (reference sequence). This CDR3 reads CASSIPDGSYEQYV. CDR3 sequence (DNA): TGTGCCAGTAGTATACCCGACGGGAGCTACGAGCAGTACGTC.

The genes are TRBV29-1 and TRBJ1-2; D not certain. Trimming stripped 0 bases from V and 5 bases from J, with 7 bases between. The CDR3 spans 12 residues. CDR1 is SQVTM and CDR2 is ANQGSEA in the germline V gene. The CDR3 is CSVEDFAYGYTF. The CDR3 DNA is TGCAGCGTTGAAGACTTCGCGTATGGCTACACCTTC.

The rearrangement links TRBV21-1 to TRBJ1-1. TRBV21-1 is a recognized pseudogene. The CDR3 contains 12 residues. CDR3 protein: CASSKGTEGAFF. The CDR3 bases are TGTGCCAGCAGCAAGGGGACCGAGGGGGCTTTCTTT.

The rearrangement joins TRBV11-3 to TRBJ2-7; TRBD2 matches 13 bases. Looked up from germline, CDR1 is SGHNT and CDR2 is YENEEA. Trimming took 5 bases from V and 1 from J; bases not matched to a gene: 8. This CDR3 region has 17 residues. The CDR3 region is CASSPTSGRALSYEQYV. The CDR3 nucleotides are TGTGCCAGCAGCCCCACTAGCGGGAGGGCCCTATCCTACGAGCAGTACGTC.

CDR3 DNA: TGTGCCAGCAGCTTAGGTGCCGAAGAGACCCAGTACTTC. It is translated as CASSLGAEETQYF. V is TRBV7-8 and J is TRBJ2-5; no definite D call. The CDR3 has 13 residues. V was clipped by 1 base and J by 3 bases, with 6 bases between them. Per the germline V gene, CDR1 is SGHVS and CDR2 is FQNEAQ.